The 6 T cell receptor beta chains below come from one sample, sequenced in a study of blood T cell repertoires in COVID-19. TCRdb's table, derived via immunoSEQ multiplex PCR, lists solely in-frame clones and lacks some. Of roughly 200,000 clones in the sample, roughly 84% are singletons; the top ten hold 1.5%. Sequences were obtained from peripheral blood. The source of these receptors is a human donor in a cohort sampled during active COVID-19.

The CDR3 nucleotides read TGTGCCAGCAGCGGGCAAAACATTCAGTACTTC. It specifies CASSGQNIQYF. The J gene is TRBJ2-4, the V gene TRBV7-2; D is ambiguous. This CDR3 spans 11 amino acids. Per the germline V gene, CDR1 is SGHTA and CDR2 is FQGNSA. V lost 5 bases to trimming and J lost 5 bases, with 4 bases between them.

This clone was observed a handful of times. This chain links TRBV11-2 with TRBJ2-7, with 10 bases aligning to TRBD2. Germline CDR1 SGHAT, CDR2 FQNNGV. This CDR3 region has 17 residues. Trimming removed 5 bases from V and 0 bases from J; junction bases left unmatched: 10. The CDR3, as DNA: TGTGCCAGCAGCGTATCGACTAGCGGGTCCCTCTCCTACGAGCAGTACTTC. Its translation is CASSVSTSGSLSYEQYF.

V is TRBV7-9 and J is TRBJ1-6; 9 bases agree with TRBD1. CDR3 size: 16 residues. With V trimmed by 2 bases and J by 9 bases, 8 bases remained unmatched. Germline V CDR1 and CDR2: SEHNR, FQNEAQ (reference sequence). The CDR3: CASSLYSGQGSSPLHF. Here the CDR3 DNA reads TGTGCCAGCAGCTTATATTCGGGACAGGGTAGTTCACCCCTCCACTTT.

The chain recombines TRBV3-1 (or the pseudogene TRBV3-2) with TRBJ2-7; 8 nucleotides line up with TRBD2. V shed 4 bases and J 3 bases; nucleotides not matched to a gene: 2. The CDR3 loop spans 13 amino acids. Germline CDR1 and CDR2: LGHDT and YNNKEL (reference sequence). The CDR3, as DNA: TGTGCCAGCAGCCCGGGGGGGAGCTACGAGCAGTACTTC. This codes for CASSPGGSYEQYF.

The chain links TRBV7-9 to TRBJ2-7; 10 nucleotides line up with TRBD2. The V gene's germline CDR1 is SEHNR and CDR2 FQNEAQ (reference sequence). CDR3 size: 15 residues. The V segment lost 6 bases and the J segment 4 bases; nucleotides outside the gene matches: 9. CDR3 amino acids: CASSMASGRGYEQYF. In DNA form, the CDR3 reads TGTGCCAGCAGTATGGCTAGCGGGAGAGGGTACGAGCAGTACTTC.

J is TRBJ2-1 and V is TRBV7-9, with D uncertain. The germline CDR1 and CDR2 sequences are SEHNR and FQNEAQ (reference sequence). V shed 5 bases and J shed 7 bases, with 9 bases lying between them. This CDR3 spans 12 amino acids. CDR3 sequence (DNA): TGTGCCAGCAGCCGCGGCGAGAATGAGCAGTTCTTC. It yields the protein CASSRGENEQFF. Combining the CDR3 with reference TRBV7-9 and TRBJ2-1 gives the whole variable domain DTGVSQNPRHKITKRGQNVTFRCDPISEHNRLYWYRQTLGQGPEFLTYFQNEAQLEKSRLLSDRFSAERPKGSFSTLEIQRTEQGDSAMYLCASSRGENEQFFGPGTRLTVL.